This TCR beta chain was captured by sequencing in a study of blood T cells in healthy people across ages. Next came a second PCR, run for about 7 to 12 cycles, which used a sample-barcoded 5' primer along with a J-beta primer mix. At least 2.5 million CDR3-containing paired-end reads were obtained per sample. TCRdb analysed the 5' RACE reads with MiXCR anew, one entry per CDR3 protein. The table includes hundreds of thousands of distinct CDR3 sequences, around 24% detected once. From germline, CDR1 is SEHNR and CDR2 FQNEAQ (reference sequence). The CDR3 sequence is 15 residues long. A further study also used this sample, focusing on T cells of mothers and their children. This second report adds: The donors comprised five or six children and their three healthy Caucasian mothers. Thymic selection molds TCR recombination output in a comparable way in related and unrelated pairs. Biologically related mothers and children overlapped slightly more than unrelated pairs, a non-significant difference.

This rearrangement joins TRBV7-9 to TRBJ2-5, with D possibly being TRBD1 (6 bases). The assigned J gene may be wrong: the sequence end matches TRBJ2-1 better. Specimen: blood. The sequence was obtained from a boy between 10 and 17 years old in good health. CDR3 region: CASSLKQGIYNEQFF. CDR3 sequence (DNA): TGTGCCAGCAGCTTAAAACAGGGAATCTACAATGAGCAGTTCTTC.